These 9 T cell receptor beta chains were all obtained from the same sample, sequenced in a study of T cell repertoires in cytomegalovirus infection. One entry per CDR3 protein results from TCRdb running MiXCR on the reads. The sample contains 310,000 or so distinct CDR3 sequences, approximately 25% of which appear only once. Which antigens these TCRs recognize remains unknown. Sequencing was performed on cultured PBMCs, taken from culture after CMV antigen stimulation. The receptors shown here come from a human donor in good health (CMV status not recorded). Some clones in this sample may be carry-over from other donors' samples.

This clonotype was picked up a small number of times. J is TRBJ1-5 and V is TRBV4-1; no reliable D call. The germline V gene encodes CDR1 MGHRA and CDR2 YSYEKL. V was pared by 0 bases and J by 0 bases, with 3 bases between. This CDR3 has 14 amino acids. The CDR3 loop is CASSQENSNQPQHF. Written as DNA, the CDR3 is TGCGCCAGCAGCCAAGAAAATAGCAATCAGCCCCAGCATTTT.

This clonotype came up a few times. The chain links TRBV4-3 to TRBJ2-3; tentative D call: TRBD2 (5 bases). CDR1 is LGHNA and CDR2 is YSLEER in the germline V gene. This CDR3 spans 13 amino acids. V lost 3 bases, J lost 4 bases, and 8 bases lay in between. The DNA for the CDR3 is TGCGCCAGCAGCCAGGAGGCAGCAGATACGCAGTATTTT. This codes for CASSQEAADTQYF.

This clonotype was counted many times. The genes are TRBV28 and TRBJ2-7; 7 bases agree with TRBD1. V was clipped by 7 bases and J by 0 bases; unmatched bases: 6. Germline V lookup: CDR1 MDHEN, CDR2 SYDVKM. The CDR3 covers 14 residues. DNA for the CDR3: TGTGCCAGCACCCCAACAGGGGTCTCCTACGAGCAGTACGTC. Encoded protein: CASTPTGVSYEQYV.

V is TRBV16 and J is TRBJ1-5; 9 nucleotides agree with TRBD1. This CDR3 contains 15 residues. V shed 6 bases, J shed 4 bases, and the junction held 7 bases outside the gene matches. Per the germline V gene, CDR1 is KGHSY and CDR2 is FQNENV. The CDR3 here is CASSRSGTGNQPQHF. CDR3 coding DNA: TGTGCCAGCAGTCGGTCCGGGACAGGGAATCAGCCCCAGCATTTT. The variable domain in full, completed from reference TRBV16 and TRBJ1-5, reads GEEVAQTPKHLVRGEGQKAKLYCAPIKGHSYVFWYQQVLKNEFKFLISFQNENVFDETGMPKERFSAKCLPNSPCSLEIQATKLEDSAVYFCASSRSGTGNQPQHFGDGTRLSIL.

This clonotype was seen only a few times. The chain is built from TRBV19 and TRBJ2-1; TRBD1 is a possible D gene (5 bases). The germline V and J ends were trimmed by 0 bases and 0 bases, with 15 bases remaining between them. Germline values: CDR1 LNHDA, CDR2 SQIVND (reference sequence). The CDR3 length is 18 residues. In DNA form, the CDR3 reads TGTGCCAGTAGTATAGAGGGGCTCGTGGCGACCTCCTACAATGAGCAGTTCTTC. Encoded protein: CASSIEGLVATSYNEQFF.

V is TRBV6-1 and J is TRBJ2-7, with TRBD2 matching over 12 bases. Germline trimming cut 6 bases from V and 3 bases from J; bases unmatched to any gene: 6. The CDR3 totals 15 residues. Germline V gene data show CDR1 as MNHNS and CDR2 as SASEGT. The CDR3 nucleotides read TGTGCCAGCAGGAGACTAGCGGGAGAAGTCTACGAGCAGTACGTC. It is translated as CASRRLAGEVYEQYV.

This clonotype was detected a few times. The chain couples TRBV7-8 to TRBJ2-2; D is undetermined. The CDR3 runs 16 residues. V lost 0 bases, J lost 5 bases, and 13 bases lay in between. CDR1 is SGHVS, CDR2 FQNEAQ, per germline. CDR3 in DNA: TGTGCCAGCAGCTTAGCGCTGCTAGTTGGAACCGGGGAGCTGTTTTTT. This codes for CASSLALLVGTGELFF. Combining the CDR3 with reference TRBV7-8 and TRBJ2-2 gives the whole variable domain GAGVSQSPRYKVAKRGQDVALRCDPISGHVSLFWYQQALGQGPEFLTYFQNEAQLDKSGLPSDRFFAERPEGSVSTLKIQRTQQEDSAVYLCASSLALLVGTGELFFGEGSRLTVL.

The chain combines TRBV29-1 with TRBJ1-2; D unresolved. The CDR3 loop spans 10 amino acids. The V end was cut by 7 bases, the J end by 3 bases, with 6 bases between. The V gene's germline CDR1 is SQVTM and CDR2 ANQGSEA. For the CDR3, the DNA is TGCAGCGGGTATGACTATGGCTACACCTTC. This translates into CSGYDYGYTF.

The gene calls are TRBV7-9 and TRBJ1-1, with 10 positions matching TRBD1. CDR1 and CDR2 from the germline V gene are SEHNR and FQNEAQ (reference sequence). V shed 4 bases, J shed 1 base, and the junction held 6 bases outside the gene matches. CDR3 length equals 16 residues. This CDR3 reads CASSSTGTGENTEAFF. In DNA, the CDR3 is TGTGCCAGCAGCTCGACGGGGACAGGGGAGAACACTGAAGCTTTCTTT. Filled out from reference TRBV7-9 and TRBJ1-1, the complete variable domain reads DTGVSQNPRHKITKRGQNVTFRCDPISEHNRLYWYRQTLGQGPEFLTYFQNEAQLEKSRLLSDRFSAERPKGSFSTLEIQRTEQGDSAMYLCASSSTGTGENTEAFFGQGTRLTVV.